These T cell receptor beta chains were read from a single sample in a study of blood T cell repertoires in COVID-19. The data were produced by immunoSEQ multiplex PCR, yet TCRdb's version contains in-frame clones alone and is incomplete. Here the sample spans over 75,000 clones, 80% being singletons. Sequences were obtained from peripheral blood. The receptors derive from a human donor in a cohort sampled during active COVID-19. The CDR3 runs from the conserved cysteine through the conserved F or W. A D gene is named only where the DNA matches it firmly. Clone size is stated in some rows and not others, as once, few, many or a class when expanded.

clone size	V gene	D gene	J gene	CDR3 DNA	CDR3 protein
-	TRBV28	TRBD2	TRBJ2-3	TGTGCCAGCAGTCCCCTAGCGGGAGTGAGGGGAACGCAGTATTTT	CASSPLAGVRGTQYF
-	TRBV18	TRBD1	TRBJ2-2	TGTGCCAGCTCACTAGAAGGACAGGTCGCCATCGGGGAGCTGTTTTTT	CASSLEGQVAIGELFF
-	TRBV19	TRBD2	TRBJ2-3	TGTGCCAGTAGTATAGAACCGGGACTAAGGGCAGATACGCAGTATTTT	CASSIEPGLRADTQYF
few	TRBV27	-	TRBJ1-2	TGTGCCAGCAGCCCAGGCGGGCCAAGCTATGGCTACACCTTC	CASSPGGPSYGYTF
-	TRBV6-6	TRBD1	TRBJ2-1	TGTGCCAGCAGTCCGGGACAGGGGTCCTACAATGAGCAGTTCTTC	CASSPGQGSYNEQFF
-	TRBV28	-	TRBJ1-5	TGTGCCAGCACCCTACGGGCCAGGGACAATCAGCCCCAGCATTTT	CASTLRARDNQPQHF
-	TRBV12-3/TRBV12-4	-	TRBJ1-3	TGTGCCAGCAGTTTCGGTGGAAACACCATATATTTT	CASSFGGNTIYF
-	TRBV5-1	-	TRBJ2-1	TGCGCCAGTTTTAGCGGAAGCTCCTACAATGAGCAGTTCTTC	CASFSGSSYNEQFF
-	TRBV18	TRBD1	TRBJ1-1	TGTGCCAGCTCACCGCATGGACAGGGATTCGTTAGTACTAACACTGAAGCTTTCTTT	CASSPHGQGFVSTNTEAFF
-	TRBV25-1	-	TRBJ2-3	TGTGCCAGCAGTCCCTTGGGTGGGGCAGGCACAGATACGCAGTATTTT	CASSPLGGAGTDTQYF
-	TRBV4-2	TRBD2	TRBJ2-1	TGTGCCAGCAGCCAAGAACTAGCGGGGGGACCCTACAATGAGCAGTTCTTC	CASSQELAGGPYNEQFF
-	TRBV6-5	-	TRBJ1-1	TGTGCCAGCAGTTACTCGGACTTGAACACTGAAGCTTTCTTT	CASSYSDLNTEAFF
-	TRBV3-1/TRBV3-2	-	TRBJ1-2	TGTGCCAGCAGCCAAGAGTGGGGGGTGGCAGGCTACACCTTC	CASSQEWGVAGYTF
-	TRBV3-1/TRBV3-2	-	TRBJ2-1	TGTGCCAGCAGCCAATATCCAGACAATGAGCAGTTCTTC	CASSQYPDNEQFF
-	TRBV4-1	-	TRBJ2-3	TGCGCCAGCAGCCAACAAAGCCTCAGCACAGATACGCAGTATTTT	CASSQQSLSTDTQYF
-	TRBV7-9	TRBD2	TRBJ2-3	TGTGCCAGCAGCGTCAATCGAGCGGGGGGGCCTTTCCGCACAGATACGCAGTATTTT	CASSVNRAGGPFRTDTQYF
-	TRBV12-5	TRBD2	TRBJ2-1	TGTGCTAGTGGTTTGGGGGAGGGACTAGCGGGCTACAATGAGCAGTTCTTC	CASGLGEGLAGYNEQFF
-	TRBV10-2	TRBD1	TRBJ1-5	TGCGCCAGCAGCACGACAGGGAATCAGCCCCAGCATTTT	CASSTTGNQPQHF